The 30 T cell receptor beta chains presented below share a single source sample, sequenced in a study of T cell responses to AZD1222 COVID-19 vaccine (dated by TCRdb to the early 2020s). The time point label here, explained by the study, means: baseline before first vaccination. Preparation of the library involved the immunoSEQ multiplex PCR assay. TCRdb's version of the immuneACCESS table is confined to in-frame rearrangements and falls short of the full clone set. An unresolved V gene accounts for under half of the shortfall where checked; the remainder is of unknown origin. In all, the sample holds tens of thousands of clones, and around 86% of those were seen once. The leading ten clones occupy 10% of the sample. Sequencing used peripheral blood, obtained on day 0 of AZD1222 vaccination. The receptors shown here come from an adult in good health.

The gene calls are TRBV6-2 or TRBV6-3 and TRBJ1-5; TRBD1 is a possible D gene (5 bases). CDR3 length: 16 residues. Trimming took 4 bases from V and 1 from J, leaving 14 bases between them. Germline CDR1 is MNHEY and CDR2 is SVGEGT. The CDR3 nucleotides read TGTGCCAGCAGTTCAGGTGCGTGGGGGAGCAATCAGCCCCAGCATTTT. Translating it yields CASSSGAWGSNQPQHF.

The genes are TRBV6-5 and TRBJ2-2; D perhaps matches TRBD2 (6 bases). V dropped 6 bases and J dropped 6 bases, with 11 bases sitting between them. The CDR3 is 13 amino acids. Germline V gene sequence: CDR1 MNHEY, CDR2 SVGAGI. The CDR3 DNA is TGTGCCAGCAGAAAGGAGCGGGCCGGGGAGCTGTTTTTT. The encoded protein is CASRKERAGELFF.

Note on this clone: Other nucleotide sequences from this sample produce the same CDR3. DNA for the CDR3: TGCGCCAGCAGCTTACGGGGGGGCACTGAAGCTTTCTTT. Its protein is CASSLRGGTEAFF. V usage is TRBV5-1 and J usage is TRBJ1-1; tentative D call: TRBD1 (5 bases). V lost 2 bases and J lost 4, with 9 bases in between. Germline V gene data show CDR1 as SGHRS and CDR2 as YFSETQ. This CDR3 spans 13 amino acids.

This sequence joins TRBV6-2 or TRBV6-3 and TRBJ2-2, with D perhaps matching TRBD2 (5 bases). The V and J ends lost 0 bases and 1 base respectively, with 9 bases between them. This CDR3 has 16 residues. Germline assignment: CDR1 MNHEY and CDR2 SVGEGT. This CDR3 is CASSYSTGVNTGELFF. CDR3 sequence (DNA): TGTGCCAGCAGTTACTCGACCGGGGTGAACACCGGGGAGCTGTTTTTT.

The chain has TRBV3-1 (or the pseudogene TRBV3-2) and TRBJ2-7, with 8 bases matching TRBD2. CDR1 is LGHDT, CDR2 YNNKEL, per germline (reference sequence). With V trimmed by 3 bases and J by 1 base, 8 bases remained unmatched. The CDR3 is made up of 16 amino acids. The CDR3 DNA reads TGTGCCAGCAGCCAGTCCGGGACTAGAGGTTCCTACGAGCAGTACTTC. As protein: CASSQSGTRGSYEQYF.

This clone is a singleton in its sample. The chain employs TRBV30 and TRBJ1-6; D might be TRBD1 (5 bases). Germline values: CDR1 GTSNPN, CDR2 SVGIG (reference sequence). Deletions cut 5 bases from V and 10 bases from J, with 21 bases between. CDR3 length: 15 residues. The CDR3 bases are TGTGCCTGGGACAATCTACAGGCGAGAGGGTCACCCCTCCACTTT. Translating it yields CAWDNLQARGSPLHF.

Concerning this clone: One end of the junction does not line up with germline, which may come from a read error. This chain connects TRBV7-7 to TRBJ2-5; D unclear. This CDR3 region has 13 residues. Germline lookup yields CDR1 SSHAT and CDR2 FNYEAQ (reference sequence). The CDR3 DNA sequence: TGTGCTAGCAGCTTCCGGTTGGGGGAGACCCAGTACTTC. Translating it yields CASSFRLGETQYF.

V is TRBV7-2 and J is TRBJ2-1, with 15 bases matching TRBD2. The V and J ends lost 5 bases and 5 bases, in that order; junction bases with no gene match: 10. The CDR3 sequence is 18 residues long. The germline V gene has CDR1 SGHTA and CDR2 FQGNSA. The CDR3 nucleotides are TGTGCCAGCAGCATATATGGACTAGCGGGGGGGCCCCACAATGAGCAGTTCTTC. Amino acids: CASSIYGLAGGPHNEQFF.

The CDR3 sequence: CASSLAGAWDTQYF. The CDR3 coding sequence is TGTGCCAGCAGCTTAGCGGGGGCGTGGGATACGCAGTATTTT. The rearrangement joins TRBV7-9 to TRBJ2-3; TRBD1 is a possible D gene (6 bases). Germline V gives CDR1 SEHNR, CDR2 FQNEAQ (reference sequence). With 0 bases removed from V and 6 bases from J, the gap between germline ends came to 10 bases. The CDR3 has 14 residues.

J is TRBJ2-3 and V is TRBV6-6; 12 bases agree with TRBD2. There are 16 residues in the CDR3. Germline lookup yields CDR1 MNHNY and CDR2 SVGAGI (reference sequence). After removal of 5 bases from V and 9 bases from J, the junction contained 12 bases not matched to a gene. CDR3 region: CASSRRLAGAPGTQYF. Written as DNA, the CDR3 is TGTGCCAGCAGTCGACGACTAGCGGGAGCCCCTGGGACGCAGTATTTT.

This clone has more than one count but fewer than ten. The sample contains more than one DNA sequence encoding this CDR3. The CDR3 region has the DNA TGTGCCAGCAGTCCCACAGGGGACTATGGCTACACCTTC. It yields the protein CASSPTGDYGYTF. V usage is TRBV6-6 and J usage is TRBJ1-2; the match to TRBD1 covers 7 bases. Germline loops: CDR1 MNHNY, CDR2 SVGAGI (reference sequence). Losses at the gene ends were 5 bases for V and 3 bases for J; bases not matched to a gene: 3. The CDR3 spans 13 residues.

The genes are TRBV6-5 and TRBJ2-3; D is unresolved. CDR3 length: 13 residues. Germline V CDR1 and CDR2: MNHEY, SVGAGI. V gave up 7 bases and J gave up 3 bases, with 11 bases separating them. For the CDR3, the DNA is TGTGCCAGCACCACCGGGTCGACAGATACGCAGTATTTT. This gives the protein CASTTGSTDTQYF.

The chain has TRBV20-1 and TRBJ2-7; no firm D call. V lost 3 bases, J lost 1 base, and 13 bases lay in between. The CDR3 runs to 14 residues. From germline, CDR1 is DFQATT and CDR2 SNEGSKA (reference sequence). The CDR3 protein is CSASSGFGSYEQYF. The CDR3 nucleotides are TGCAGTGCTAGTTCAGGTTTCGGATCCTACGAGCAGTACTTC.

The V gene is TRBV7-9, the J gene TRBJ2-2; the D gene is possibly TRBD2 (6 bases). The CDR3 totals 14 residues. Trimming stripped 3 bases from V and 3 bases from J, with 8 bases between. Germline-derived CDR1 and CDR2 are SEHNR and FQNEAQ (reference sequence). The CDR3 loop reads CASSFGLYTGELFF. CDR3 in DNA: TGTGCCAGCAGCTTTGGACTATACACCGGGGAGCTGTTTTTT.

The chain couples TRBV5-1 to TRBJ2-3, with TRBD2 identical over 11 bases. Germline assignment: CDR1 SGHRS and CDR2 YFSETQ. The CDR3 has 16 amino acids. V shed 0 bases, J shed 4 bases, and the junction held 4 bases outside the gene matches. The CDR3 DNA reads TGCGCCAGCAGCTTGGCCTCTAGCGGGGGGCCAGATACGCAGTATTTT. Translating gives CASSLASSGGPDTQYF. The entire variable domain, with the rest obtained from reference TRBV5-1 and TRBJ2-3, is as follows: KAGVTQTPRYLIKTRGQQVTLSCSPISGHRSVSWYQQTPGQGLQFLFEYFSETQRNKGNFPGRFSGRQFSNSRSEMNVSTLELGDSALYLCASSLASSGGPDTQYFGPGTRLTVL.

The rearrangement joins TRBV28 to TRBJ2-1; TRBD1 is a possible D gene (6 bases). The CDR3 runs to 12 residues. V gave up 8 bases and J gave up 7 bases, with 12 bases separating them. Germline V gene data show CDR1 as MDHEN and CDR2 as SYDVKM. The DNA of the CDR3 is TGTGCCAGCCGGGACATGAGAAATGAGCAGTTCTTC. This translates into CASRDMRNEQFF.

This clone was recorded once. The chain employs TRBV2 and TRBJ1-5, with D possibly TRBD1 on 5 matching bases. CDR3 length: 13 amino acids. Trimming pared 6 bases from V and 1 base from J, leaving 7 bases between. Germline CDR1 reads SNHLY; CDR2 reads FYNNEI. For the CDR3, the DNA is TGTGCCAGCAGACGGGACAGCAATCAGCCCCAGCATTTT. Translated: CASRRDSNQPQHF.

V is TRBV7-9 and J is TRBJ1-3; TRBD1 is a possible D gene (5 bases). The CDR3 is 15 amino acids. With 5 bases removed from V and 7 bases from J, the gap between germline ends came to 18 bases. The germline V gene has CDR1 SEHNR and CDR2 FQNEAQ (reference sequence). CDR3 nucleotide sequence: TGTGCCAGCAGCGCAAGGGGCCAGGAGGGGAACACCATATATTTT. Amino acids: CASSARGQEGNTIYF.

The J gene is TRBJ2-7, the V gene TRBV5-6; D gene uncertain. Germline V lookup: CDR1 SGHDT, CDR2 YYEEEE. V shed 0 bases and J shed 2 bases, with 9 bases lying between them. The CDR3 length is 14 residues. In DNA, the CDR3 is TGTGCCAGCAGCTTGGCCAGCAAGCCCTACGAGCAGTACTTC. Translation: CASSLASKPYEQYF. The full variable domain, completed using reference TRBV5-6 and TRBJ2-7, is DAGVTQSPTHLIKTRGQQVTLRCSPKSGHDTVSWYQQALGQGPQFIFQYYEEEERQRGNFPDRFSGHQFPNYSSELNVNALLLGDSALYLCASSLASKPYEQYFGPGTRLTVT.

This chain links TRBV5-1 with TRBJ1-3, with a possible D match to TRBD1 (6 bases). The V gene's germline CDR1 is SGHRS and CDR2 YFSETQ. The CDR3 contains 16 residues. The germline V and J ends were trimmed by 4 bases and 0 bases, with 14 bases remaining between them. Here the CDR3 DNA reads TGCGCCAGCAGCCCTCAGGGGCCCTACTCTGGAAACACCATATATTTT. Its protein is CASSPQGPYSGNTIYF.

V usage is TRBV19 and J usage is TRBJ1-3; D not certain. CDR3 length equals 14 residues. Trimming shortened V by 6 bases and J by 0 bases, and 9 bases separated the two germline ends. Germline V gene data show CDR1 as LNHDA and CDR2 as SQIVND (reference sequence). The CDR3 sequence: CASSQEGSGNTIYF. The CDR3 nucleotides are TGTGCCAGTAGCCAGGAGGGCTCTGGAAACACCATATATTTT.

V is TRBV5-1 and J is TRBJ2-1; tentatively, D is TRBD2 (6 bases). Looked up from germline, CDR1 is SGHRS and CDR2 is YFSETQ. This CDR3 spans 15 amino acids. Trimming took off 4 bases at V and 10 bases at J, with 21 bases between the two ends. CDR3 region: CASSGLLVGEAEQFF. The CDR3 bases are TGCGCCAGCAGCGGACTTTTAGTGGGGGAGGCGGAGCAGTTCTTC.

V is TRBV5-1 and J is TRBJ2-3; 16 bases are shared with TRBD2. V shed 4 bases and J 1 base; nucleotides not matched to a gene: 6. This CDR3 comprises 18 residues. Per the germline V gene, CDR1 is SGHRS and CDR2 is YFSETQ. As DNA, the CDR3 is TGCGCCAGCAGCGAGGGACTAGCGGGAGGGCCCGGCACAGATACGCAGTATTTT. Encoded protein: CASSEGLAGGPGTDTQYF.

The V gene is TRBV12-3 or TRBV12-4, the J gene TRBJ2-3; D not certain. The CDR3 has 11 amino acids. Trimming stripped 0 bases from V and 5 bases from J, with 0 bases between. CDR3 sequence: CASSLADTQYF. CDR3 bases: TGTGCCAGCAGTTTAGCAGATACGCAGTATTTT.

CDR3 sequence reads: CASKGGASMGPDTDTQYF. The DNA for the CDR3 is TGTGCCAGTAAGGGCGGCGCTTCAATGGGTCCTGACACAGATACGCAGTATTTT. The chain recombines TRBV19 with TRBJ2-3; unclear D gene. CDR3 length: 18 amino acids. Germline V lookup: CDR1 LNHDA, CDR2 SQIVND (reference sequence). V was shortened by 7 bases and J by 2 bases, with 25 bases between the two germline ends.

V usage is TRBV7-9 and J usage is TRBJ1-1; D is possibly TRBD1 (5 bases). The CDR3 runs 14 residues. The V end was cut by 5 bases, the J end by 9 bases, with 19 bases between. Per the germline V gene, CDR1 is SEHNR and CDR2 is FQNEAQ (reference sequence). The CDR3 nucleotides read TGTGCCAGCAGCGCCCCGGGGCAGAGGGTGAAAGCTTTCTTT. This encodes CASSAPGQRVKAFF.

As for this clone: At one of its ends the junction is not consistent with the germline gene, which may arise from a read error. The CDR3: CAWHKGGDISF. In DNA form, the CDR3 reads TGTGCCTGGCACAAAGGGGGGGACATCAGCTTT. This sequence joins TRBV30 and TRBJ1-1, with D maybe TRBD1 (6 bases). CDR3 length: 11 amino acids. The V gene's germline CDR1 is GTSNPN and CDR2 SVGIG (reference sequence).

The CDR3 nucleotides read TGTGCCAGCAGCTTGGCCAGGGGTCTTGCCAAAAACATTCAGTACTTC. Its protein product is CASSLARGLAKNIQYF. This chain joins TRBV5-4 and TRBJ2-4; weak D call: TRBD1 (6 bases). Germline CDR1 is SGHNT and CDR2 is YYREEE (reference sequence). The CDR3 totals 16 residues. V was pared by 0 bases and J by 1 base, with 11 bases between.

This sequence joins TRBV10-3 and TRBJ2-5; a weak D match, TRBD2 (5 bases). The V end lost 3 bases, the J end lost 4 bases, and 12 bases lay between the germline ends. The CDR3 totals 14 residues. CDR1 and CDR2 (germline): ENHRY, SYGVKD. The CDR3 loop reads CAISDGFAGETQYF. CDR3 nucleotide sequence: TGTGCCATCAGTGACGGTTTTGCGGGAGAGACCCAGTACTTC.

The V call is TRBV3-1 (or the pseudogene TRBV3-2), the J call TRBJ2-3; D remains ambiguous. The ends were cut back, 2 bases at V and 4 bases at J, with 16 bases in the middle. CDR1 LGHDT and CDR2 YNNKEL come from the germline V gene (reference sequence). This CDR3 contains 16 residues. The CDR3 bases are TGTGCCAGCAGCCAAAATCCGGGCTCGATTCCAGATACGCAGTATTTT. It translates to CASSQNPGSIPDTQYF.